This T cell receptor beta chain came from a study of response to subunit inactivated influenza vaccine. TCRdb redid the calling of the RT-PCR reads with MiXCR, one entry per CDR3 protein. The profile shows roughly 550,000 distinct CDR3 sequences, under 25% of them singletons. The CDR3 runs 13 residues. CDR1 and CDR2 (germline): WNHNN, SYGVQD (reference sequence). V shed 4 bases and J shed 7 bases, with 11 bases lying between them. These data were likewise used in another study, on T cells expressing NK-cell markers. From that paper: TCR beta libraries carry UMIs added by 5'RACE template switching. The authors sequenced eight donors, of whom seven were HCMV-seropositive and one was seronegative.

The TCR was taken from a man between 45 and 60 years old who received an inactivated influenza vaccine. This chain connects TRBV10-1 to TRBJ2-1; D unresolved. Here the sequenced sample was CD4+ T cells sorted from PBMCs, taken approximately 13 days after vaccination. The DNA of the CDR3 is TGCGCCAGCAGTGGGGCAATCCCTAATGAGCAGTTCTTC. It encodes CASSGAIPNEQFF.